This T cell receptor (beta chain) was sequenced for a study of shared clonotypes between healthy human individuals. In the original processing: Because ImmunoSEQ provided only junction sequences with no quality scores, the filtering differed. Repertoires were generated with immunoSEQ multiplex PCR, while TCRdb's copy carries only in-frame clones and drops some. The V and J calls and clone size come from that table; D and trimming were worked out from the DNA. The data show about a million clones, around 74% seen once. Germline values: CDR1 MGHRA, CDR2 YSYEKL. The CDR3 sequence is 15 residues long. Trimming left V 6 bases short and J 2 bases short, with 17 bases between. Splitting of CD4+ cells produced CD45RA+ naive and CD45RA-negative memory subsets.

The clonotype was recovered from a man aged 18 to 30 in good health. The J gene is TRBJ2-7, the V gene TRBV4-1; maybe TRBD1 (6 bases). Sequenced material: memory CD4+ T cells sorted from blood. Regarding subset: CD45RA-negative fraction. In DNA, the CDR3 is TGCGCCAGCAGGGGCCGATATGGGGGCCCCTACGAGCAGTACTTC. Translating gives CASRGRYGGPYEQYF.